This T cell receptor beta chain was observed in a study of identifying expanded T cells in peripheral blood. Repertoires were generated with immunoSEQ multiplex PCR, while TCRdb's copy carries only in-frame clones and drops some. The sample lists about 110,000 clones; more than 85% were seen once. Germline-derived CDR1 and CDR2 are SNHLY and FYNNEI. Trimming removed 0 bases at V and 5 bases at J, with 14 bases between. The CDR3 contains 15 residues. The rearrangement uses TRBV2 and TRBJ2-7, with D possibly TRBD1 on 5 matching bases. The sequenced sample consisted of blood. The clonotype comes from a person aged 18 to 75 in good health. CDR3 residues: CASSEARGIVDEQYF. CDR3 sequence (DNA): TGTGCCAGCAGTGAAGCAAGGGGAATCGTAGACGAGCAGTACTTC.